The sequence of this TCR beta chain was determined in a study of T cells in Graves' hyperthyroidism and ophthalmopathy. The CDR3 contains 12 residues. V was pared by 3 bases and J by 5 bases, with 7 bases between. CDR1 is LNHNV and CDR2 is YYDKDF in the germline V gene (reference sequence). This clonotype occurred many times. From RNA transcripts, TCR beta CDR3 regions were amplified. The TCR CDR3 first-round RT-PCR relied on the HTBI primer set. TCRdb re-analysed the multiplex PCR reads in MiXCR, keeping a single row per CDR3 protein. The profile covers about 100,000 distinct CDR3 sequences, with about 15% appearing a single time and about 40% taken by the ten largest.

The sequence was collected from a woman between 45 and 60 years old with Graves' hyperthyroidism. The V and J genes are TRBV15 and TRBJ1-2; D not certain. The sequencing input was blood. CDR3 DNA: TGTGCCACCAGCAGGGAGGGATATGGCTACACCTTC. Protein: CATSREGYGYTF.